Listed below are T cell receptor beta chains from one sample, sequenced in a study of patients and donors after allogeneic stem cell transplantation. TCRdb passed the RT-PCR reads through MiXCR, listing each CDR3 protein once. The sample consists of roughly 1,700 distinct CDR3 sequences, roughly 4.7% of them appearing once. The sequenced material came from blood, either unsorted or a sorted T cell fraction (not recorded which). The receptors stem from a human donor who was either an allogeneic HSCT recipient or a stem cell or donor lymphocyte infusion donor (not recorded which). It is not recorded whose cells these are; they may come from a transplant donor. Both conserved end residues are part of each CDR3. A D gene is named only where the DNA matches it firmly. A clone size is listed for some rows: how often the clone was seen (once, few, many), or a class if it is expanded.

cdr3_aa: CASSFSMGTDQGYTF
cdr3_nt: TGTGCCAGCAGCTTCAGCATGGGGACAGATCAAGGCTACACCTTC
j_call: TRBJ1-2
cdr3_length: 15
clone_size: .
d_call: TRBD1
v_call: TRBV7-9

cdr3_aa: CASSIVAGQETQYF
cdr3_nt: TGTGCCAGTAGTATAGTGGCAGGACAAGAGACCCAGTACTTC
j_call: TRBJ2-5
cdr3_length: 14
clone_size: medium-sized
d_call: .
v_call: TRBV19

cdr3_aa: CASSSSPSGELFF
cdr3_nt: TGTGCTAGCAGCTCCTCACCGTCCGGGGAGCTGTTTTTT
j_call: TRBJ2-2
cdr3_length: 13
clone_size: medium-sized
d_call: .
v_call: TRBV7-7

cdr3_aa: CASSAVLAGGTDTQYF
cdr3_nt: TGCGCCAGCAGCGCAGTGCTAGCGGGGGGCACAGATACGCAGTATTTT
j_call: TRBJ2-3
cdr3_length: 16
clone_size: large
d_call: TRBD2
v_call: TRBV5-1

cdr3_aa: CASSSGQTSYEQYF
cdr3_nt: TGCGCCAGCAGCTCGGGACAAACGTCCTACGAGCAGTACTTC
j_call: TRBJ2-7
cdr3_length: 14
clone_size: medium-sized
d_call: .
v_call: TRBV5-1

cdr3_aa: CASSLEEQGYNEQFF
cdr3_nt: TGTGCCAGCAGCTTGGAGGAACAGGGTTACAATGAGCAGTTCTTC
j_call: TRBJ2-1
cdr3_length: 15
clone_size: medium-sized
d_call: .
v_call: TRBV5-4

cdr3_aa: CSAGGANAYNEQFF
cdr3_nt: TGCAGTGCCGGGGGGGCGAATGCTTACAATGAGCAGTTCTTC
j_call: TRBJ2-1
cdr3_length: 14
clone_size: .
d_call: TRBD2
v_call: TRBV20-1

cdr3_aa: CASSLQGMNTEAFF
cdr3_nt: TGTGCCAGCAGCTTGCAGGGAATGAACACTGAAGCTTTCTTT
j_call: TRBJ1-1
cdr3_length: 14
clone_size: medium-sized
d_call: .
v_call: TRBV7-3

cdr3_aa: CSVTDSANQPQHF
cdr3_nt: TGCAGCGTAACCGACAGTGCCAATCAGCCCCAGCATTTT
j_call: TRBJ1-5
cdr3_length: 13
clone_size: medium-sized
d_call: .
v_call: TRBV29-1

cdr3_aa: CASSQTWGEQNYGYTF
cdr3_nt: TGCGCCAGCAGCCAGACCTGGGGGGAGCAGAACTATGGCTACACCTTC
j_call: TRBJ1-2
cdr3_length: 16
clone_size: medium-sized
d_call: .
v_call: TRBV4-1

cdr3_aa: CAISESDRGVPGQPQHF
cdr3_nt: TGTGCCATCAGTGAGTCGGACCGGGGAGTTCCAGGGCAGCCCCAGCATTTT
j_call: TRBJ1-5
cdr3_length: 17
clone_size: few
d_call: .
v_call: TRBV10-3

cdr3_aa: CAISGAGNLNTEAFF
cdr3_nt: TGTGCCATCAGTGGAGCAGGGAACTTGAACACTGAAGCTTTCTTT
j_call: TRBJ1-1
cdr3_length: 15
clone_size: .
d_call: .
v_call: TRBV10-3

cdr3_aa: CASRQGLYGYTF
cdr3_nt: TGCGCCAGCAGACAGGGCCTCTATGGCTACACCTTC
j_call: TRBJ1-2
cdr3_length: 12
clone_size: medium-sized
d_call: .
v_call: TRBV5-1

cdr3_aa: CASRTEDYTGELFF
cdr3_nt: TGTGCCAGCAGGACAGAGGACTACACCGGGGAGCTGTTTTTT
j_call: TRBJ2-2
cdr3_length: 14
clone_size: medium-sized
d_call: .
v_call: TRBV12-3/TRBV12-4

cdr3_aa: CASSSGQAATYNEQFF
cdr3_nt: TGTGCCAGCAGTTCAGGACAGGCTGCAACTTACAATGAGCAGTTCTTC
j_call: TRBJ2-1
cdr3_length: 16
clone_size: .
d_call: TRBD1
v_call: TRBV27

cdr3_aa: CASSINNYNEQFF
cdr3_nt: TGTGCCAGTAGTATTAACAACTACAATGAGCAGTTCTTC
j_call: TRBJ2-1
cdr3_length: 13
clone_size: medium-sized
d_call: .
v_call: TRBV19

cdr3_aa: CASSLQVGELFF
cdr3_nt: TGCGCCAGCAGCTTGCAGGTCGGGGAGCTGTTTTTT
j_call: TRBJ2-2
cdr3_length: 12
clone_size: large
d_call: .
v_call: TRBV5-1

cdr3_aa: CASGGRGTGYTEAFF
cdr3_nt: TGTGCCAGCGGGGGAAGGGGCACAGGTTACACTGAAGCTTTCTTT
j_call: TRBJ1-1
cdr3_length: 15
clone_size: medium-sized
d_call: .
v_call: TRBV7-6

cdr3_aa: CASSLEGGQETQYF
cdr3_nt: TGTGCCAGCAGCTTAGAGGGAGGGCAAGAGACCCAGTACTTC
j_call: TRBJ2-5
cdr3_length: 14
clone_size: .
d_call: TRBD2
v_call: TRBV7-2

cdr3_aa: CASSLSGIADNEQFF
cdr3_nt: TGTGCCAGCAGCTTAAGCGGGATAGCGGACAATGAGCAGTTCTTC
j_call: TRBJ2-1
cdr3_length: 15
clone_size: medium-sized
d_call: TRBD2
v_call: TRBV11-3

cdr3_aa: CASSFTGGPADTQYF
cdr3_nt: TGTGCCAGCAGTTTTACGGGAGGGCCAGCAGATACGCAGTATTTT
j_call: TRBJ2-3
cdr3_length: 15
clone_size: large
d_call: TRBD2
v_call: TRBV27

cdr3_aa: CATRTSGREGEQYF
cdr3_nt: TGTGCCACGAGGACTAGCGGGAGGGAGGGTGAGCAGTACTTC
j_call: TRBJ2-7
cdr3_length: 14
clone_size: few
d_call: TRBD2
v_call: TRBV15

cdr3_aa: CASSQGTSSTGEQFF
cdr3_nt: TGTGCCAGCAGCCAAGGCACTAGCTCTACGGGTGAGCAGTTCTTC
j_call: TRBJ2-1
cdr3_length: 15
clone_size: large
d_call: .
v_call: TRBV3-1

cdr3_aa: CASSQDWARGGLDEQFF
cdr3_nt: TGTGCCAGCAGCCAAGATTGGGCCAGAGGGGGGTTGGATGAGCAGTTCTTC
j_call: TRBJ2-1
cdr3_length: 17
clone_size: few
d_call: .
v_call: TRBV4-2

cdr3_aa: CASSEIPSGLQETQYF
cdr3_nt: TGTGCCAGCAGCGAGATTCCTTCGGGACTTCAAGAGACCCAGTACTTC
j_call: TRBJ2-5
cdr3_length: 16
clone_size: large
d_call: .
v_call: TRBV7-8

cdr3_aa: CASSLQVGNTEAFF
cdr3_nt: TGTGCCAGCAGCTTACAAGTCGGGAACACTGAAGCTTTCTTT
j_call: TRBJ1-1
cdr3_length: 14
clone_size: medium-sized
d_call: .
v_call: TRBV5-4

cdr3_aa: CASSRRLAGDYNEQFF
cdr3_nt: TGTGCCAGCAGCCGGCGACTAGCGGGAGATTACAATGAGCAGTTCTTC
j_call: TRBJ2-1
cdr3_length: 16
clone_size: medium-sized
d_call: TRBD2
v_call: TRBV7-2

cdr3_aa: CASRRTDRGYTF
cdr3_nt: TGTGCCAGCAGAAGGACAGACAGGGGCTACACCTTC
j_call: TRBJ1-2
cdr3_length: 12
clone_size: few
d_call: .
v_call: TRBV6-1

cdr3_aa: CASSSSEGGGETQYF
cdr3_nt: TGTGCCAGCAGCTCATCGGAAGGAGGGGGAGAGACCCAGTACTTC
j_call: TRBJ2-5
cdr3_length: 15
clone_size: .
d_call: .
v_call: TRBV7-2

cdr3_aa: CASSLGPIYEQYF
cdr3_nt: TGTGCCAGCAGTTTGGGGCCCATCTACGAGCAGTACTTC
j_call: TRBJ2-7
cdr3_length: 13
clone_size: .
d_call: .
v_call: TRBV12-3/TRBV12-4

cdr3_aa: CASSPGVAYGYTF
cdr3_nt: TGTGCCAGCAGCCCAGGGGTGGCTTATGGCTACACCTTC
j_call: TRBJ1-2
cdr3_length: 13
clone_size: few
d_call: .
v_call: TRBV7-9

cdr3_aa: CASSLGHRLQGSGAFF
cdr3_nt: TGTGCCAGCAGCTTGGGGCACCGACTGCAGGGTAGTGGGGCTTTCTTT
j_call: TRBJ1-1
cdr3_length: 16
clone_size: .
d_call: .
v_call: TRBV5-8

cdr3_aa: CASSVGGLGSDTQYF
cdr3_nt: TGTGCCAGCAGCGTAGGGGGACTAGGGTCAGATACGCAGTATTTT
j_call: TRBJ2-3
cdr3_length: 15
clone_size: few
d_call: TRBD2
v_call: TRBV9

cdr3_aa: CASSYSWTALYNEQFF
cdr3_nt: TGTGCCAGCAGTTACTCGTGGACAGCCCTCTACAATGAGCAGTTCTTC
j_call: TRBJ2-1
cdr3_length: 16
clone_size: medium-sized
d_call: .
v_call: TRBV6-5

cdr3_aa: CASSREDYGYTF
cdr3_nt: TGTGCCAGCAGCCGCGAGGACTATGGCTACACCTTC
j_call: TRBJ1-2
cdr3_length: 12
clone_size: few
d_call: .
v_call: TRBV5-6

cdr3_aa: CASSESASNSYEQYF
cdr3_nt: TGTGCCAGCAGTGAATCCGCCAGCAACTCCTACGAGCAGTACTTC
j_call: TRBJ2-7
cdr3_length: 15
clone_size: medium-sized
d_call: .
v_call: TRBV25-1

cdr3_aa: CASRQGTNIQYF
cdr3_nt: TGTGCCAGCAGACAGGGGACAAACATTCAGTACTTC
j_call: TRBJ2-4
cdr3_length: 12
clone_size: medium-sized
d_call: TRBD1
v_call: TRBV2

cdr3_aa: CASSYGQGGDTDTQYF
cdr3_nt: TGTGCCAGCAGTTACGGCCAGGGCGGCGACACAGATACGCAGTATTTT
j_call: TRBJ2-3
cdr3_length: 16
clone_size: .
d_call: .
v_call: TRBV6-6

cdr3_aa: CASRAGAGGELFF
cdr3_nt: TGTGCCAGCAGAGCGGGAGCTGGTGGGGAGCTGTTTTTT
j_call: TRBJ2-2
cdr3_length: 13
clone_size: medium-sized
d_call: TRBD2
v_call: TRBV6-2/TRBV6-3

cdr3_aa: CASSQDTDTQYF
cdr3_nt: TGTGCCAGCAGCCAAGACACAGATACGCAGTATTTT
j_call: TRBJ2-3
cdr3_length: 12
clone_size: few
d_call: .
v_call: TRBV7-2

cdr3_aa: CASSSGTSGRGTDTQYF
cdr3_nt: TGTGCCAGCAGTTCTGGGACTAGCGGGAGGGGAACAGATACGCAGTATTTT
j_call: TRBJ2-3
cdr3_length: 17
clone_size: .
d_call: TRBD2
v_call: TRBV27

cdr3_aa: CASSLGMGNTEAFF
cdr3_nt: TGTGCCAGCAGCTTGGGGATGGGGAACACTGAAGCTTTCTTT
j_call: TRBJ1-1
cdr3_length: 14
clone_size: medium-sized
d_call: .
v_call: TRBV11-3

cdr3_aa: CASSLFKSTDTQYF
cdr3_nt: TGTGCCAGCAGCTTATTTAAGTCGACAGATACGCAGTATTTT
j_call: TRBJ2-3
cdr3_length: 14
clone_size: medium-sized
d_call: .
v_call: TRBV7-2

cdr3_aa: CASSLEPRADTQYF
cdr3_nt: TGTGCCAGCAGCTTAGAGCCCAGGGCGGATACGCAGTATTTT
j_call: TRBJ2-3
cdr3_length: 14
clone_size: medium-sized
d_call: .
v_call: TRBV7-2

cdr3_aa: CASSFRPASYEQYF
cdr3_nt: TGTGCCAGCAGCTTTCGGCCGGCCTCCTACGAGCAGTACTTC
j_call: TRBJ2-7
cdr3_length: 14
clone_size: few
d_call: .
v_call: TRBV5-6

cdr3_aa: CASSHVTSGSSYNEQFF
cdr3_nt: TGTGCCAGCAGCCACGTGACTAGCGGAAGCTCCTACAATGAGCAGTTCTTC
j_call: TRBJ2-1
cdr3_length: 17
clone_size: .
d_call: TRBD2
v_call: TRBV4-2

cdr3_aa: CASSRTGELFF
cdr3_nt: TGTGCCAGCAGCCGCACCGGGGAGCTGTTTTTT
j_call: TRBJ2-2
cdr3_length: 11
clone_size: medium-sized
d_call: .
v_call: TRBV12-3/TRBV12-4

cdr3_aa: CASSAQWNTEAFF
cdr3_nt: TGCGCCAGCAGCGCCCAGTGGAACACTGAAGCTTTCTTT
j_call: TRBJ1-1
cdr3_length: 13
clone_size: medium-sized
d_call: .
v_call: TRBV10-1

cdr3_aa: CASSLVVPGGVETQYF
cdr3_nt: TGTGCCAGCAGCTTAGTGGTTCCAGGGGGCGTAGAGACCCAGTACTTC
j_call: TRBJ2-5
cdr3_length: 16
clone_size: .
d_call: TRBD1
v_call: TRBV11-2

cdr3_aa: CASGDITEAFF
cdr3_nt: TGTGCCAGCGGTGACATCACTGAAGCTTTCTTT
j_call: TRBJ1-1
cdr3_length: 11
clone_size: medium-sized
d_call: .
v_call: TRBV6-2/TRBV6-3

cdr3_aa: CSARASRGGQPQHF
cdr3_nt: TGCAGTGCTAGAGCCTCACGGGGGGGCCAGCCCCAGCATTTT
j_call: TRBJ1-5
cdr3_length: 14
clone_size: medium-sized
d_call: .
v_call: TRBV20-1

cdr3_aa: CASSLKGQGHEQYF
cdr3_nt: TGTGCCAGCAGCTTAAAGGGACAGGGGCACGAGCAGTACTTC
j_call: TRBJ2-7
cdr3_length: 14
clone_size: medium-sized
d_call: TRBD1
v_call: TRBV7-6

cdr3_aa: CASSQDFRQAYSYEQYF
cdr3_nt: TGTGCCAGCAGCCAAGATTTCAGACAGGCCTACTCCTACGAGCAGTACTTC
j_call: TRBJ2-7
cdr3_length: 17
clone_size: medium-sized
d_call: .
v_call: TRBV3-1

cdr3_aa: CSAAHIGTEAFF
cdr3_nt: TGCAGCGCCGCCCACATCGGCACTGAAGCTTTCTTT
j_call: TRBJ1-1
cdr3_length: 12
clone_size: medium-sized
d_call: .
v_call: TRBV29-1

cdr3_aa: CASSLRNTGELFF
cdr3_nt: TGTGCCAGCAGCTTACGGAACACCGGGGAGCTGTTTTTT
j_call: TRBJ2-2
cdr3_length: 13
clone_size: .
d_call: .
v_call: TRBV11-1